The 9 T cell receptor beta chains in this list originate from one sample, sequenced in a study of type 1 regulatory T cells. TCRdb re-called the reads with MiXCR, one entry per CDR3 protein. The sample carries 88,000 or so distinct CDR3 sequences, 25% to 40% recorded once. Sequenced: CD4+ T cells, either the whole sample or a sorted fraction (not recorded which). The receptors derive from a human donor in good health.

The rearrangement joins TRBV6-2 or TRBV6-3 to TRBJ1-2, with no clear D. In germline, CDR1 is MNHEY, CDR2 SVGEGT. The CDR3 has 14 residues. V was pared by 6 bases and J by 4 bases, with 15 bases between. DNA of the CDR3: TGTGCCAGCAGAACTACAACCCCGTCCTATGGCTACACCTTC. This codes for CASRTTTPSYGYTF.

This clonotype was seen only a few times. This rearrangement joins TRBV7-2 to TRBJ1-5, with D possibly TRBD1 on 6 matching bases. CDR3 size: 13 residues. Germline V gene sequence: CDR1 SGHTA, CDR2 FQGNSA. V was pared by 3 bases and J by 4 bases, with 7 bases between. The DNA of the CDR3 is TGTGCCAGCAGCTTGGGACATAATCAGCCCCAGCATTTT. It codes for CASSLGHNQPQHF.

This rearrangement joins TRBV7-2 to TRBJ2-2; tentative D call: TRBD2 (6 bases). Trimming stripped 2 bases from V and 7 bases from J, with 20 bases between. Germline CDR1 and CDR2: SGHTA and FQGNSA. CDR3 length equals 17 residues. DNA of the CDR3: TGTGCCAGCAGCTTATCACCCGCGGGGCCCTTGGGCGGGGAGCTGTTTTTT. It codes for CASSLSPAGPLGGELFF.

This clonotype was observed once. The germline gene is not matched at one end of the junction; a read error may be the cause. The V gene is TRBV7-2, the J gene TRBJ1-3; no firm D call. The V gene's germline CDR1 is SGHTA and CDR2 FQGNSA. This CDR3 is built from 15 residues. The CDR3, as DNA: TGTGTCAGCAGCACCAGAGGAGGCTCTGGAAACACCATATATTTT. This gives the protein CVSSTRGGSGNTIYF.

This chain links TRBV25-1 with TRBJ1-4, with D possibly matching TRBD1 (5 bases). Trimming pared 6 bases from V and 4 bases from J, leaving 12 bases between. CDR3 length: 14 residues. Germline CDR1 is MGHDK and CDR2 is SYGVNS. The chain's CDR3 is CASSKTGGNEKLFF. CDR3 in DNA: TGTGCCAGCAGCAAGACGGGGGGTAATGAAAAACTGTTTTTT.

This clonotype was recorded at least ten times. This rearrangement joins TRBV12-3 or TRBV12-4 to TRBJ2-2, with TRBD1 matching 7 bases. V was pared by 7 bases and J by 4 bases, with 6 bases of the junction left unmatched. The CDR3 length is 14 residues. This CDR3 is CASIPGQTTGELFF. The CDR3 DNA reads TGTGCCAGCATCCCGGGACAGACCACCGGGGAGCTGTTTTTT.

This clonotype was seen a handful of times. J is TRBJ2-5 and V is TRBV7-2, with D tentatively TRBD1 (6 bases). CDR1 and CDR2 from the germline V gene are SGHTA and FQGNSA. This CDR3 spans 14 amino acids. V was trimmed by 5 bases and J by 1 base, leaving 11 bases between them. The DNA for the CDR3 is TGTGCCAGCAGCCAGGACAGAATCCAAGAGACCCAGTACTTC. It specifies CASSQDRIQETQYF.

This rearrangement joins TRBV6-5 to TRBJ2-5; D perhaps matches TRBD2 (6 bases). V was cut by 6 bases and J by 7 bases, with 15 bases left in between. Per germline, CDR1 MNHEY and CDR2 SVGAGI. The CDR3 is 13 amino acids. The CDR3 DNA is TGTGCCAGCAGGCAGACTAGTCCAGTGACCCAGTACTTC. It yields the protein CASRQTSPVTQYF.

The chain links TRBV20-1 to TRBJ2-5, with 12 bases lining up with TRBD2. Per the germline V gene, CDR1 is DFQATT and CDR2 is SNEGSKA (reference sequence). This CDR3 spans 15 amino acids. V lost 5 bases to trimming and J lost 4 bases; unmatched junction nucleotides: 8. DNA of the CDR3: TGCAGTGCTCCGACGACTAGCGGGAGTGCAGAGACCCAGTACTTC. Its translation is CSAPTTSGSAETQYF.